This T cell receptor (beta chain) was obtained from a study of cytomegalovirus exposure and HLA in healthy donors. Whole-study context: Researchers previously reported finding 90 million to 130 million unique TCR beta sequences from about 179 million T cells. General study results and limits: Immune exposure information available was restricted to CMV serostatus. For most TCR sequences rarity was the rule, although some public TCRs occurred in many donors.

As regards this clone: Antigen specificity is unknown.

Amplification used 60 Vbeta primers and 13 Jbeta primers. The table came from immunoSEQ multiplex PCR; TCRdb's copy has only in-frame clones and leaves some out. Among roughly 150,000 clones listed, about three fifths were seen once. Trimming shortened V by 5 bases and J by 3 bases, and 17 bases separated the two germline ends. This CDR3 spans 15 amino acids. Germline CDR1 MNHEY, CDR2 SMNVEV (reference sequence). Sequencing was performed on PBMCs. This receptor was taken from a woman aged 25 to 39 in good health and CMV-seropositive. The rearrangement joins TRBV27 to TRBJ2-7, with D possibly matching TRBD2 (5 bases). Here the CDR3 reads CASSPPNREGYEQYF. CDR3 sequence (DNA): TGTGCCAGCAGTCCCCCCAACCGCGAGGGCTACGAGCAGTACTTC.